The T cell receptor (beta chain) described here comes from a study of T cell repertoires in cytomegalovirus infection. Study information: The authors relied on CMV epitopes, both recently identified HLA-C-restricted and well-studied HLA-B-restricted. Matching HLA type and CMV infection were both indicated by public TCR beta signatures.

V shed 4 bases and J shed 0 bases, with 16 bases lying between them. This CDR3 has 17 residues. Germline V gives CDR1 MGHDK, CDR2 SYGVNS. Worth noting for this clonotype: Its cognate antigen is unknown.

One entry per CDR3 protein results from TCRdb running MiXCR on the reads. Of roughly 570,000 distinct CDR3 sequences in the sample, roughly 42% were seen once. This clonotype was sampled from a human donor in good health (CMV status not recorded). Some clones in this sample may be carry-over from other donors' samples. The J gene is TRBJ1-3, the V gene TRBV25-1; D possibly corresponds to TRBD1 (6 bases). Sequenced material: cultured PBMCs, taken from culture after CMV antigen stimulation. The CDR3 reads CASSVHRDSYSGNTIYF. The DNA of the CDR3 is TGTGCCAGCAGTGTGCACAGGGACTCCTACTCTGGAAACACCATATATTTT.